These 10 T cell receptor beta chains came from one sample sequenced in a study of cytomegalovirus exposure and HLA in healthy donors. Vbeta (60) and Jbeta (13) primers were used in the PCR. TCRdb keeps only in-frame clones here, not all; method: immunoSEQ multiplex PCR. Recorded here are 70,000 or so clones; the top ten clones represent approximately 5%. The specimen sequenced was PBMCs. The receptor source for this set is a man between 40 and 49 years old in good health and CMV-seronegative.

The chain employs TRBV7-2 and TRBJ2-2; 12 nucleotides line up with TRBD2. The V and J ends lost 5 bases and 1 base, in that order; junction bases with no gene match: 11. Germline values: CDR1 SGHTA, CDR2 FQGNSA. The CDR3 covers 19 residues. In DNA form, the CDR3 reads TGTGCCAGCAGCCCCCGGCTAGCGGGAGGGCCGAGGAACACCGGGGAGCTGTTTTTT. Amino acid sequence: CASSPRLAGGPRNTGELFF.

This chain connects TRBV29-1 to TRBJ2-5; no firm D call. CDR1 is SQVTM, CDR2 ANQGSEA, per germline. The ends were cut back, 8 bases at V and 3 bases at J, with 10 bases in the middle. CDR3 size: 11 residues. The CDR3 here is CSSGPEETQYF. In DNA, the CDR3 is TGCAGCTCTGGGCCAGAAGAGACCCAGTACTTC.

CDR3 amino acids: CASSLAAGGGTGELFF. The CDR3 coding sequence is TGTGCCAGCAGCTTAGCGGCGGGAGGAGGCACCGGGGAGCTGTTTTTT. The rearrangement uses TRBV7-2 and TRBJ2-2, with 8 nucleotides matching TRBD2. This CDR3 spans 16 amino acids. CDR1 and CDR2 from the germline V gene are SGHTA and FQGNSA. The V and J ends lost 0 bases and 4 bases, in that order; junction bases with no gene match: 4.

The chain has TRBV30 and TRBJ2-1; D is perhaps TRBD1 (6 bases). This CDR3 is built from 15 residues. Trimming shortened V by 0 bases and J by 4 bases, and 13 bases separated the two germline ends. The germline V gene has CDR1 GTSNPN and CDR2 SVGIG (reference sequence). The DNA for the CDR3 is TGTGCCTGGAGTGTACCGGACAGTATTTACAATGAGCAGTTCTTC. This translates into CAWSVPDSIYNEQFF.

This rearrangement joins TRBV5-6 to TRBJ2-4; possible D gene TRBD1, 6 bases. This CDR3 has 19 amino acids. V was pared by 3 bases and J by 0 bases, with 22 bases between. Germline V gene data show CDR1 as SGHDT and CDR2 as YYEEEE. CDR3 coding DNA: TGTGCCAGCAGCTCTCATGCGACAGGCTTATTCTTAGCCAAAAACATTCAGTACTTC. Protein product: CASSSHATGLFLAKNIQYF.

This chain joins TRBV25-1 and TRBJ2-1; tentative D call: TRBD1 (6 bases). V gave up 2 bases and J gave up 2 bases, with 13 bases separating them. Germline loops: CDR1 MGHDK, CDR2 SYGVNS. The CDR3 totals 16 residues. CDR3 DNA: TGTGCCAGCAGTGAACTAAGTGGGGGCACCTACAATGAGCAGTTCTTC. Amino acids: CASSELSGGTYNEQFF.

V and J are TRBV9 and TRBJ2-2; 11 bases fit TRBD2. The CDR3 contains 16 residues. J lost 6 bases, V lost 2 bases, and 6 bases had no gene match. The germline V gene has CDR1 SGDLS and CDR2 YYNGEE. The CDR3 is CASSVLSGGGAGELFF. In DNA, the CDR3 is TGTGCCAGCAGCGTTCTTAGCGGGGGGGGCGCCGGGGAGCTGTTTTTT.

As DNA, the CDR3 is TGTGCCAGCAGCGTAGCCCAATCTAGCGGGAGTCCCTACGAGCAGTACTTC. Amino acids: CASSVAQSSGSPYEQYF. The chain joins TRBV9 to TRBJ2-7; 10 positions match TRBD2. The germline gives CDR1 SGDLS, CDR2 YYNGEE. V dropped 0 bases and J dropped 2; count of bases not matched to a gene: 8. This CDR3 region has 17 residues.

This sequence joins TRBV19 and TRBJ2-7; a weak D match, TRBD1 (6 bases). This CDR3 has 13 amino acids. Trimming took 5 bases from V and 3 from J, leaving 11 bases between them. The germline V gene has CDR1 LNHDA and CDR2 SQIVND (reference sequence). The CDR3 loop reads CASSASQGYEQYF. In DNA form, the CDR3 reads TGTGCCAGTAGTGCTTCACAGGGCTACGAGCAGTACTTC.

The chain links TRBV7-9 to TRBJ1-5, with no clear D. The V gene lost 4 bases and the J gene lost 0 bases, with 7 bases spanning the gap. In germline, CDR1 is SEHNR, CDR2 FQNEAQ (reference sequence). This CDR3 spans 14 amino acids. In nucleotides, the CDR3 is TGTGCCAGCAGCTACAGTAATAGCAATCAGCCCCAGCATTTT. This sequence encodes CASSYSNSNQPQHF. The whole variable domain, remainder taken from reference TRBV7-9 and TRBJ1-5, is DTGVSQNPRHKITKRGQNVTFRCDPISEHNRLYWYRQTLGQGPEFLTYFQNEAQLEKSRLLSDRFSAERPKGSFSTLEIQRTEQGDSAMYLCASSYSNSNQPQHFGDGTRLSIL.